A single sample is the source of the 7 T cell receptor beta chains below, sequenced in a study of T cell responses to AZD1222 COVID-19 vaccine. Libraries were prepared by immunoSEQ multiplex PCR; TCRdb keeps only in-frame clonotypes and omits some of them. The table includes approximately 120,000 clones, more than 75% detected once. Sequenced here: peripheral blood, sampled on day 0 of AZD1222 vaccination. The receptors come from an adult in good health.

J is TRBJ1-6 and V is TRBV2, with D possibly being TRBD1 (5 bases). Germline values: CDR1 SNHLY, CDR2 FYNNEI. The CDR3 runs 15 residues. The ends were cut back, 6 bases at V and 10 bases at J, with 19 bases in the middle. The CDR3 nucleotides read TGTGCCAGCAGGGATCCGGGGCAGCAAAGGTCACCCCTCCACTTT. It specifies CASRDPGQQRSPLHF.

CDR3 sequence: CATSPRTGSGQPQHF. The CDR3 DNA follows: TGTGCCACCAGCCCCCGGACAGGGAGTGGTCAGCCCCAGCATTTT. The V gene is TRBV15, the J gene TRBJ1-5, with 8 positions matching TRBD1. Germline lookup yields CDR1 LNHNV and CDR2 YYDKDF (reference sequence). The CDR3 totals 15 residues. The trim removed 5 bases at V and 6 bases at J, leaving 9 bases unmatched.

V gene TRBV12-5 combines with J gene TRBJ1-1; D gene ambiguous. The ends were cut back, 0 bases at V and 0 bases at J, with 2 bases in the middle. CDR1 and CDR2 (germline): LGHNT, FRNRAP. The CDR3 loop spans 13 amino acids. The CDR3 here is CASGLVVNTEAFF. The CDR3 DNA follows: TGTGCTAGTGGTTTGGTAGTGAACACTGAAGCTTTCTTT. Full variable domain (outside the CDR3, taken from reference TRBV12-5 and TRBJ1-1): DARVTQTPRHKVTEMGQEVTMRCQPILGHNTVFWYRQTMMQGLELLAYFRNRAPLDDSGMPKDRFSAEMPDATLATLKIQPSEPRDSAVYFCASGLVVNTEAFFGQGTRLTVV.

This chain connects TRBV4-2 to TRBJ2-1; no definite D call. This CDR3 spans 15 amino acids. Deletions cut 8 bases from V and 4 bases from J, with 18 bases between. Per germline, CDR1 LGHNA and CDR2 YNFKEQ. The CDR3 sequence is CASEDTRRGYNEQFF. The CDR3 nucleotides are TGTGCCAGCGAGGATACGCGGCGAGGATACAATGAGCAGTTCTTC.

This clone has only a few counts. This chain links TRBV5-6 with TRBJ1-1; TRBD1 is a possible D gene (6 bases). V was shortened by 6 bases and J by 1 base, with 16 bases between the two germline ends. Looked up from germline, CDR1 is SGHDT and CDR2 is YYEEEE. The CDR3 totals 15 residues. The chain's CDR3 is CASMGAGEGNTEAFF. As DNA, the CDR3 is TGTGCCAGCATGGGGGCAGGGGAAGGGAACACTGAAGCTTTCTTT. Combining the CDR3 with reference TRBV5-6 and TRBJ1-1 gives the whole variable domain DAGVTQSPTHLIKTRGQQVTLRCSPKSGHDTVSWYQQALGQGPQFIFQYYEEEERQRGNFPDRFSGHQFPNYSSELNVNALLLGDSALYLCASMGAGEGNTEAFFGQGTRLTVV.

This chain uses TRBV7-3 with TRBJ1-1, with D possibly being TRBD1 (5 bases). The CDR3 has 13 amino acids. Deletions cut 2 bases from V and 10 bases from J, with 14 bases between. CDR1 is SGHTA and CDR2 is FQGTGA in the germline V gene. This CDR3 reads CASSLVGQVRAFF. DNA of the CDR3: TGTGCCAGCAGCTTAGTGGGGCAGGTTCGAGCTTTCTTT.

CDR3 residues: CASSSRTSEGLEQYF. The CDR3 bases are TGTGCCAGCAGCTCCCGGACTAGCGAGGGTCTAGAGCAGTACTTC. The chain carries TRBV5-8 and TRBJ2-7; TRBD2 aligns across 9 bases. Germline assignment: CDR1 SGHTS and CDR2 YDEGEE. The V gene end was trimmed by 3 bases and the J gene end by 7 bases; junction bases not matched to a gene: 11. This CDR3 has 15 amino acids.